This entry describes one T cell receptor beta chain. Its antigen is not known. These data are taken from a study of stem cell transplantation in POMP-related autoinflammatory disease. About the research overall: Through one year post-transplant, neutrophils and platelets were 100% of graft donor origin. Whole-study results and caveats: Patients with PRAID showed a restricted number of unique TRB V-J gene pairings.

Sequenced by immunoSEQ multiplex PCR; TCRdb stores in-frame clones only, minus some. The sample includes several thousand clones, approximately 85% of them seen just once. The CDR3 is made up of 15 amino acids. CDR1 ENHRY and CDR2 SYGVKD come from the germline V gene. V shed 2 bases and J 6 bases; nucleotides not matched to a gene: 5. This chain connects TRBV10-3 to TRBJ2-7; TRBD1 matches at 12 bases. The material sequenced was CD8+ T cells from PBMCs, taken after stem cell transplantation. This TCR came from a human patient with POMP-related autoinflammation and immune dysregulation (PRAID). Some of the T cells may derive from the graft donor. In DNA form, the CDR3 reads TGTGCCATCAGTGAGAGGGGACAGGGGGCTGGCGAGCAGTACTTC. Translation gives CAISERGQGAGEQYF.